This T cell receptor (beta chain) was captured by sequencing in a study of blood T cell repertoires in COVID-19. Study overall: Donors in the United States, Italy and Spain gave samples during acute or convalescent COVID-19. Nucleic acid was either cDNA or gDNA, and it came from T cells, B-cell-depleted T cells, or PBMCs.

The V end lost 8 bases, the J end lost 1 base, and 11 bases lay between the germline ends. Germline V lookup: CDR1 PRHDT, CDR2 FYEKMQ (reference sequence). The CDR3 has 13 amino acids. TCRdb keeps only in-frame clones here, not all; method: immunoSEQ multiplex PCR. The sample consists of 50,000 to 65,000 clones, roughly 88% of them appearing once. The chain carries TRBV13 and TRBJ1-1; possible D gene TRBD1, 6 bases. The sample was peripheral blood. This TCR derives from a human donor in a cohort sampled during active COVID-19. Here the CDR3 reads CASPGDSNTEAFF. CDR3 DNA sequence: TGTGCCAGCCCAGGGGATTCGAACACTGAAGCTTTCTTT. Together with reference TRBV13 and TRBJ1-1, the CDR3 gives the full variable domain: AAGVIQSPRHLIKEKRETATLKCYPIPRHDTVYWYQQGPGQDPQFLISFYEKMQSDKGSIPDRFSAQQFSDYHSELNMSSLELGDSALYFCASPGDSNTEAFFGQGTRLTVV.